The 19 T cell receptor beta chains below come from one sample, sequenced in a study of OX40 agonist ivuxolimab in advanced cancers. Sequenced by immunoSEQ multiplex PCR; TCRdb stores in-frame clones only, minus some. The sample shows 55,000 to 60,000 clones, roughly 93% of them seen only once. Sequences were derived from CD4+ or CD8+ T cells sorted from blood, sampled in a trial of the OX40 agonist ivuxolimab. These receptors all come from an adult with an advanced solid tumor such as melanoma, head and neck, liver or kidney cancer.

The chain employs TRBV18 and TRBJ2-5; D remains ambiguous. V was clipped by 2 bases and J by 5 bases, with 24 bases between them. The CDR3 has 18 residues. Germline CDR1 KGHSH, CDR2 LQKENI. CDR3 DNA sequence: TGTGCCAGCTCACCAAGGTGGCCTGAACCCTCCAAAGGGGAGACCCAGTACTTC. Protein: CASSPRWPEPSKGETQYF.

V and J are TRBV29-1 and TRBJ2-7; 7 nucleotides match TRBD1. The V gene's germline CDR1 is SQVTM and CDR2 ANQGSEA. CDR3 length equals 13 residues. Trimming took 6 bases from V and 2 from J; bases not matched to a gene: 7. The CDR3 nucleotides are TGCAGCGTAGAACAGGGGACCCCCTACGAGCAGTACTTC. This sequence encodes CSVEQGTPYEQYF.

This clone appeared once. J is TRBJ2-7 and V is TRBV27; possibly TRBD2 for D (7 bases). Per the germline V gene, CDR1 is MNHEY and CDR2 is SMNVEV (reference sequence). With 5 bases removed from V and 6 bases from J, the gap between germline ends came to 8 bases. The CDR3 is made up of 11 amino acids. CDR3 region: CASSRGAEQYF. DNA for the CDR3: TGTGCCAGCAGTCGGGGGGCCGAGCAGTACTTC.

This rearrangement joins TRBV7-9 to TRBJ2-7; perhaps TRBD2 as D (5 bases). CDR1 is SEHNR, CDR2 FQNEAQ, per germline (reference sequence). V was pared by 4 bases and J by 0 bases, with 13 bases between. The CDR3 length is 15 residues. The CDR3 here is CASSSGPSRSYEQYF. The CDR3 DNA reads TGTGCCAGCAGCTCGGGCCCTAGCCGCTCCTACGAGCAGTACTTC.

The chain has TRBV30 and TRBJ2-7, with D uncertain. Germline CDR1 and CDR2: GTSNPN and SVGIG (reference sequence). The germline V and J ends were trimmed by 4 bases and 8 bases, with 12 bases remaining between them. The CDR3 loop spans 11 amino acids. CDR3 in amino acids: CAWNSIAQQYF. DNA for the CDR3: TGTGCCTGGAACTCGATAGCACAGCAGTACTTC.

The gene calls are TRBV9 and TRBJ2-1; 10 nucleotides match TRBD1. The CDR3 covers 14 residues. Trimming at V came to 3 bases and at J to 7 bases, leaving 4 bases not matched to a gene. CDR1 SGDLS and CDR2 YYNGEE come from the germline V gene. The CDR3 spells CASSAGTGVNEQFF. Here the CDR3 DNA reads TGTGCCAGCAGCGCGGGGACAGGGGTGAATGAGCAGTTCTTC.

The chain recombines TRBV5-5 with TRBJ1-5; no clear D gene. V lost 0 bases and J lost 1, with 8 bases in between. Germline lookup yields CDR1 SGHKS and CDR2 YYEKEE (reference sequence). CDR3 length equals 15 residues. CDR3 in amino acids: CASSLGSGSNQPQHF. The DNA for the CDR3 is TGTGCCAGCAGCTTGGGTTCAGGAAGCAATCAGCCCCAGCATTTT.

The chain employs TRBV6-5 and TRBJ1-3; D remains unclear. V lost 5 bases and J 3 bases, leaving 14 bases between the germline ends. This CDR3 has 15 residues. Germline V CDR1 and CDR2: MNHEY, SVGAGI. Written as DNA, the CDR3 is TGTGCCAGCAGTCCCTTAGGAGGCCGTGGAAACACCATATATTTT. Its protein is CASSPLGGRGNTIYF.

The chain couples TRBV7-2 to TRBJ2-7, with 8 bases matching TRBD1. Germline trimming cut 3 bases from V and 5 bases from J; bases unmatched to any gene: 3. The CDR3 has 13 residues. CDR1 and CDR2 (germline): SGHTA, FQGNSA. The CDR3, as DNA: TGTGCCAGCAGCTTTACCAGGGGGCACGAGCAGTACTTC. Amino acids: CASSFTRGHEQYF.

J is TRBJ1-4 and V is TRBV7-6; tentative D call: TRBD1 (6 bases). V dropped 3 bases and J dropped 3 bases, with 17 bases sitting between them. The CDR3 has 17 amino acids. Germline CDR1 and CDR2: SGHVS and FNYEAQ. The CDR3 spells CASSFSVGQGPNEKLFF. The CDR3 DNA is TGTGCCAGCAGCTTCTCTGTGGGGCAGGGGCCTAATGAAAAACTGTTTTTT. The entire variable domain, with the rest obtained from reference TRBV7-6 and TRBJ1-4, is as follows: GAGVSQSPRYKVTKRGQDVALRCDPISGHVSLYWYRQALGQGPEFLTYFNYEAQQDKSGLPNDRFSAERPEGSISTLTIQRTEQRDSAMYRCASSFSVGQGPNEKLFFGSGTQLSVL.

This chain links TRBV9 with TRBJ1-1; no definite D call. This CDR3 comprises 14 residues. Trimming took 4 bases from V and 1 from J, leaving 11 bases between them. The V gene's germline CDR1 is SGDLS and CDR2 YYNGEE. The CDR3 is CASSRGGRNTEAFF. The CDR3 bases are TGTGCCAGCAGCCGAGGAGGCAGGAACACTGAAGCTTTCTTT.

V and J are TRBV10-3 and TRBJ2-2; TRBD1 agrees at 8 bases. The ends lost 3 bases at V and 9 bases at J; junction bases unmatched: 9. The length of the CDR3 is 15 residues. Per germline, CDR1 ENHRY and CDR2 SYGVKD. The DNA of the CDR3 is TGTGCCATCAGTGACCCCGGACAGGGTCGCAGGGAGCTGTTTTTT. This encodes CAISDPGQGRRELFF.

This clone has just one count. CDR3 sequence: CASSARGGSVEEQFF. CDR3 nucleotide sequence: TGTGCCAGCAGCGCACGGGGCGGGAGTGTTGAAGAGCAGTTCTTC. This rearrangement joins TRBV9 to TRBJ2-1; 7 nucleotides agree with TRBD2. The length of the CDR3 is 15 residues. Germline lookup yields CDR1 SGDLS and CDR2 YYNGEE. J lost 10 bases, V lost 3 bases, and 13 bases had no gene match. Complete variable domain (other parts from reference TRBV9 and TRBJ2-1): DSGVTQTPKHLITATGQRVTLRCSPRSGDLSVYWYQQSLDQGLQFLIQYYNGEERAKGNILERFSAQQFPDLHSELNLSSLELGDSALYFCASSARGGSVEEQFFGPGTRLTVL.

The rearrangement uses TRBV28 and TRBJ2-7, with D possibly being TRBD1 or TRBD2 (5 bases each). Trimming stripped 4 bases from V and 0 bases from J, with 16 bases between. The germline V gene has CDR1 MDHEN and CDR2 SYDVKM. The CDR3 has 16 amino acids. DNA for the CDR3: TGTGCCAGCAGTTGGGGGTCAGTGACCAGCTCCTACGAGCAGTACTTC. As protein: CASSWGSVTSSYEQYF.

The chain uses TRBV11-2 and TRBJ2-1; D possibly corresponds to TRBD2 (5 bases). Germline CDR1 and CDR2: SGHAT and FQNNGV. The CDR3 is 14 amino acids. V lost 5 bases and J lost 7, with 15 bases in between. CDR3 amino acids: CASSDGKLENEQFF. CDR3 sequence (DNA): TGTGCCAGCAGCGACGGTAAACTAGAGAATGAGCAGTTCTTC.

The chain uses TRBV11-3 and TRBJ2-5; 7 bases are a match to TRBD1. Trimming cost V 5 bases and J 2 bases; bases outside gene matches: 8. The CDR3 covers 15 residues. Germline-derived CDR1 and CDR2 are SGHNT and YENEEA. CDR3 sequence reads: CASSLRTGGQETQYF. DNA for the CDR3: TGTGCCAGCAGCCTCCGGACAGGAGGTCAAGAGACCCAGTACTTC.

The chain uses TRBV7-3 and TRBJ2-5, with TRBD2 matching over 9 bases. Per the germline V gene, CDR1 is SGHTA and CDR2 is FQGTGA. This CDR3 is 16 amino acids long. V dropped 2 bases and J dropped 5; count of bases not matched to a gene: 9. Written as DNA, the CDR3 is TGTGCCAGCAGCTTAGGGCGGGAGGGCCCCTGGGAGACCCAGTACTTC. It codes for CASSLGREGPWETQYF.

The CDR3 DNA is TGTGCCAGCAGCGCTGGGACTAGCGGTGGCAATGAGCAGTTCTTC. Protein product: CASSAGTSGGNEQFF. The chain couples TRBV9 to TRBJ2-1; 11 bases are a match to TRBD2. This CDR3 is 15 amino acids long. The V gene end was trimmed by 3 bases and the J gene end by 6 bases; junction bases not matched to a gene: 5. CDR1 is SGDLS and CDR2 is YYNGEE in the germline V gene. The variable domain in full, with the rest retrieved from reference TRBV9 and TRBJ2-1, is DSGVTQTPKHLITATGQRVTLRCSPRSGDLSVYWYQQSLDQGLQFLIQYYNGEERAKGNILERFSAQQFPDLHSELNLSSLELGDSALYFCASSAGTSGGNEQFFGPGTRLTVL.

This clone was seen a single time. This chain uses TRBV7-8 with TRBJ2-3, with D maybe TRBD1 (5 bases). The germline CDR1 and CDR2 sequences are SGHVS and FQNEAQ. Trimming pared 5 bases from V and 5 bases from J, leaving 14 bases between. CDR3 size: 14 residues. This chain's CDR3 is CASSAVVGRDTQYF. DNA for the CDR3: TGTGCCAGCAGCGCCGTCGTGGGGCGAGATACGCAGTATTTT.